This TCR beta chain was sequenced during a study of identical twins. This clonotype was recorded a few times. The CDR3 length is 16 residues. Trimming removed 6 bases from V and 0 bases from J; junction bases left unmatched: 6. The germline V gene encodes CDR1 ENHRY and CDR2 SYGVKD. Using its own MiXCR run on the 5' RACE reads, TCRdb lists one record per CDR3 protein. The repertoire holds roughly 690,000 distinct CDR3 sequences, with 21% as singletons. The same sample was also used in a study of T cells expressing NK-cell markers. That study adds: Evidence did not settle whether expanded NKG2C+ T cell clones targeted HCMV.

Sequencing was carried out using PBMCs. The receptor comes from a woman under 30 in good health. This chain connects TRBV10-3 to TRBJ1-3; 9 nucleotides align to TRBD1. CDR3 residues: CAIRRDRDHSGNTIYF. For the CDR3, the DNA is TGTGCCATCAGACGGGACAGGGACCACTCTGGAAACACCATATATTTT.